The 5 T cell receptor beta chains presented below share a single source sample, sequenced in a study of blood T cell repertoires in COVID-19. Repertoires were generated with immunoSEQ multiplex PCR, while TCRdb's copy carries only in-frame clones and drops some. The sample includes some 200,000 clones, around 83% of them seen just once. Sequences were obtained from peripheral blood. These receptors all come from a woman aged 40 to 50 who had recovered from COVID-19.

V and J are TRBV19 and TRBJ2-7; 9 bases are shared with TRBD1. Looked up from germline, CDR1 is LNHDA and CDR2 is SQIVND (reference sequence). The V segment lost 6 bases and the J segment 0 bases; nucleotides outside the gene matches: 3. The CDR3 is made up of 14 amino acids. The CDR3 sequence is CASSDRGNSYEQYF. The CDR3 DNA follows: TGTGCCAGTAGCGACAGGGGGAACTCCTACGAGCAGTACTTC.

This clone was counted a few times. The chain joins TRBV2 to TRBJ2-3; 10 positions match TRBD1. The CDR3 extends over 14 amino acids. Germline CDR1 SNHLY, CDR2 FYNNEI. V dropped 3 bases and J dropped 6; count of bases not matched to a gene: 3. Written as DNA, the CDR3 is TGTGCCAGCAGTGATGGGACAGGGGTTGATACGCAGTATTTT. Its translation is CASSDGTGVDTQYF.

The chain is built from TRBV6-5 and TRBJ2-3, with D perhaps matching TRBD1 (6 bases). The V end lost 4 bases, the J end lost 5 bases, and 13 bases lay between the germline ends. The CDR3 covers 14 residues. Looked up from germline, CDR1 is MNHEY and CDR2 is SVGAGI. The CDR3 region has the DNA TGTGCCAGCAGTTCGCCACAGGGCGTAGATACGCAGTATTTT. Translated, it gives CASSSPQGVDTQYF.

The V gene is TRBV18, the J gene TRBJ2-2, with a possible D match to TRBD1 (6 bases). The CDR3 consists of 15 residues. Germline lookup yields CDR1 KGHSH and CDR2 LQKENI. Deletions cut 3 bases from V and 0 bases from J, with 8 bases between. The DNA for the CDR3 is TGTGCCAGCTCACCCGAGGGGGCGAACACCGGGGAGCTGTTTTTT. This codes for CASSPEGANTGELFF.

The chain is built from TRBV7-2 and TRBJ2-2, with a tentative D call TRBD1 (5 bases). Germline V gives CDR1 SGHTA, CDR2 FQGNSA. V lost 0 bases to trimming and J lost 6 bases, with 5 bases between them. This CDR3 contains 13 residues. CDR3 loop: CASSLAGAGELFF. In DNA, the CDR3 is TGTGCCAGCAGCTTAGCAGGGGCCGGGGAGCTGTTTTTT.